This T cell receptor (beta chain) was found in a study of cytomegalovirus exposure and HLA in healthy donors. The CDR3 contains 15 residues. V gave up 1 base and J gave up 6 bases, with 14 bases separating them. Germline values: CDR1 SGHAT, CDR2 FQNNGV. The PCR contained 60 Vbeta and 13 Jbeta primers. The protocol was immunoSEQ multiplex PCR, while the TCRdb copy is restricted to in-frame clones and leaves out a portion. The sample shows about 130,000 clones, over 70% of them seen only once. The sequenced sample consisted of PBMCs. This sequence originates from a woman aged 40-49 years in good health and CMV-seronegative. The chain carries TRBV11-2 and TRBJ2-3; the D gene is possibly TRBD2 (6 bases). CDR3 protein: CASSLVGGTEDTQYF. Written as DNA, the CDR3 is TGTGCCAGCAGCTTAGTCGGCGGGACGGAGGATACGCAGTATTTT.